This T cell receptor beta chain was recovered during a study of T-cell reconstitution after alpha-beta-depleted transplantation in children. As concerns this clonotype: Its antigen is unidentified.

Study-wide results and caveats: Some patients owed their high day-60 TCRbeta diversity to surviving recipient T cells and thymic progenitors. T-cell numbers and diversity, one year after transplant, stemmed largely from T cells that were newly produced. Several hundred expanded graft clones reportedly supplied alpha-beta T cells about two months after transplant.

With 4 bases clipped from V and 3 bases from J, the junction kept 7 bases outside the gene matches. CDR3 length equals 16 residues. Germline V gene data show CDR1 as MGHRA and CDR2 as YSYEKL. Unique molecular identifiers featured in how the TCRbeta library was prepared. MiXCR, run by TCRdb on the PCR reads, gives a single entry per CDR3 protein. The sample has about a million distinct CDR3 sequences, roughly 29% seen once. This clonotype originated in a boy in the first two years of life who had a stem cell transplant for SCID, so the T cells may come from the graft donor. The chain links TRBV4-1 to TRBJ2-1, with TRBD2 identical over 9 bases. Sample: PBMCs, mostly from graft donor cells, taken 360 days after TCRalphabeta/CD19-depleted stem cell transplant. CDR3 sequence reads: CASSPLGGGDYNEQFF. The DNA for the CDR3 is TGCGCCAGCAGCCCCCTAGGCGGGGGGGACTACAATGAGCAGTTCTTC.